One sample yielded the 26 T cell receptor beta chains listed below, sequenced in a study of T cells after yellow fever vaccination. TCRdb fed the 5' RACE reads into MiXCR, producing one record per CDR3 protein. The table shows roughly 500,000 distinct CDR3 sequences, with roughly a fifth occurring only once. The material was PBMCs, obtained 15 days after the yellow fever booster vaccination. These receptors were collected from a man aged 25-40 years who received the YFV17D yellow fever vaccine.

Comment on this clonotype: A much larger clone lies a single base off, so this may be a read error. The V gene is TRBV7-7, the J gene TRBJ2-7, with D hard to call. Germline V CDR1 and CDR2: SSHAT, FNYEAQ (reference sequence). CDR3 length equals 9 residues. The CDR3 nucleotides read TGTGCTTGCAGCTTCGGGCCTCACTTC. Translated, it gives CACSFGPHF.

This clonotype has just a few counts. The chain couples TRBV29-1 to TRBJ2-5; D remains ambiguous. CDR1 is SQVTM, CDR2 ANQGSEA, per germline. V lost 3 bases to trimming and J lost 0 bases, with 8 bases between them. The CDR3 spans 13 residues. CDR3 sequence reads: CSVDSRNQETQYF. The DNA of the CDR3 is TGCAGCGTTGATAGTCGAAACCAAGAGACCCAGTACTTC.

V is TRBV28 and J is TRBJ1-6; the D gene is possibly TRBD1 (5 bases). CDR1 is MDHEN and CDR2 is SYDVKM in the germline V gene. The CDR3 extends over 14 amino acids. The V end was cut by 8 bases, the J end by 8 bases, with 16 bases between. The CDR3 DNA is TGTGCCAGCGCCATATGGGGCCAAGATTCACCCCTCCACTTT. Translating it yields CASAIWGQDSPLHF.

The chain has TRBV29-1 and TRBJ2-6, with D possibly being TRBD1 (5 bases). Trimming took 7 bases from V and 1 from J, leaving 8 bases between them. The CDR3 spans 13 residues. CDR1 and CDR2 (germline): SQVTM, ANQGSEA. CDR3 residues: CSAYRSGANVLTF. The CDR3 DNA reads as TGCAGCGCCTACAGGTCTGGGGCCAACGTCCTGACTTTC.

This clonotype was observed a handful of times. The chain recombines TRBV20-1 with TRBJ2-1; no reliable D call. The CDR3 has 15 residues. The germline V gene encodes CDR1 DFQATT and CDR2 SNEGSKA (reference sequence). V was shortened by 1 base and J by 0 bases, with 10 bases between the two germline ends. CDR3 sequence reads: CSARVGWSSYNEQFF. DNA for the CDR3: TGCAGTGCTAGAGTGGGGTGGAGCTCCTACAATGAGCAGTTCTTC.

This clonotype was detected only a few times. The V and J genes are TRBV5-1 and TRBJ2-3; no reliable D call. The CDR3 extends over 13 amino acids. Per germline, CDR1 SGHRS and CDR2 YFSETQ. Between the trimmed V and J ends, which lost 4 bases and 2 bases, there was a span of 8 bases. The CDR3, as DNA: TGCGCCAGCAGCGCGCTAAACACAGATACGCAGTATTTT. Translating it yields CASSALNTDTQYF.

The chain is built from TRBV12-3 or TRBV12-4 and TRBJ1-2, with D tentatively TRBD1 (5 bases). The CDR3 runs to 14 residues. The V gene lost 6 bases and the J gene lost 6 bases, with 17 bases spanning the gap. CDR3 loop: CASRPSGGGHGYTF. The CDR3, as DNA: TGTGCCAGCAGGCCATCTGGGGGAGGACATGGCTACACCTTC.

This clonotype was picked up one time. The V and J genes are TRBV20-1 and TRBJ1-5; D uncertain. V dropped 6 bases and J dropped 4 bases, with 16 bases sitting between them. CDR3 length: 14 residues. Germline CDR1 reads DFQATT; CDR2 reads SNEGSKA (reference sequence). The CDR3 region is CSATNRASNQPQHF. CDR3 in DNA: TGCAGTGCCACCAACCGGGCAAGTAATCAGCCCCAGCATTTT.

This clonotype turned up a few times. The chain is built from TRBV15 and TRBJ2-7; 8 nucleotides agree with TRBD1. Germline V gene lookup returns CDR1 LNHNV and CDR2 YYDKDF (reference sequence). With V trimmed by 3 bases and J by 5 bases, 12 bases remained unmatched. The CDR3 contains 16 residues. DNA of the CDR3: TGTGCCACCAGCAGGATTGGACAGGGAAGGGGGGACGAGCAGTACTTC. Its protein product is CATSRIGQGRGDEQYF.

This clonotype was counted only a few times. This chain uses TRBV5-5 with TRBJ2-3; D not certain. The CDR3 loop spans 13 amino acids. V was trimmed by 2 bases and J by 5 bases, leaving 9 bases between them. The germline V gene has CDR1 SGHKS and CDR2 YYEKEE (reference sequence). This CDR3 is CASSLETRDTQYF. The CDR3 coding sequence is TGTGCCAGCAGCTTAGAAACCAGAGATACGCAGTATTTT.

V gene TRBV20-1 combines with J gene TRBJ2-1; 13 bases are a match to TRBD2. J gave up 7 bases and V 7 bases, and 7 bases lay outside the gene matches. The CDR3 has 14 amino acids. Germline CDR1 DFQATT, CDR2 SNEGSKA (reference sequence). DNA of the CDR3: TGCAGTGTTCTCGGGACTAGCGGGATAAATGAGCAGTTCTTC. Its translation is CSVLGTSGINEQFF.

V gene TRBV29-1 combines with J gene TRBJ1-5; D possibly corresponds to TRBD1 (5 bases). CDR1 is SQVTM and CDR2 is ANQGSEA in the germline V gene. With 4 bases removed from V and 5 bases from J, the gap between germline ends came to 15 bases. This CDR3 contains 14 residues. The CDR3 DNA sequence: TGCAGCGTTGCATGGGCGGGGGTCGATCAGCCCCAGCATTTT. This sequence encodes CSVAWAGVDQPQHF.

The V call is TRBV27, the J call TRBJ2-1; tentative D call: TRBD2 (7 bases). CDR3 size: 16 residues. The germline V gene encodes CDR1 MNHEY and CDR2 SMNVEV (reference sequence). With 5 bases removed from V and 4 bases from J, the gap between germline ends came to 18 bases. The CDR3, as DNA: TGTGCCAGCAGTCTCCGTGGGGGAGGGGGTTACAATGAGCAGTTCTTC. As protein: CASSLRGGGGYNEQFF.

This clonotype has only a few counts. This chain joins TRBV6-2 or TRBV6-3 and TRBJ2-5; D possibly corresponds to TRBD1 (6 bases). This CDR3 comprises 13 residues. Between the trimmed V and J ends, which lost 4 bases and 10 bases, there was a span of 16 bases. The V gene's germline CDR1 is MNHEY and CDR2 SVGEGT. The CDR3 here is CASSSNRDKNQYF. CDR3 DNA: TGTGCCAGCAGTTCCAACAGGGACAAGAACCAGTACTTC.

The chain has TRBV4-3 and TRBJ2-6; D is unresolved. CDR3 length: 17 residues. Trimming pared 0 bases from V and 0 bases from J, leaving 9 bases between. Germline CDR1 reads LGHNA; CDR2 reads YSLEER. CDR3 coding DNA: TGCGCCAGCAGCCAAGACATAGGGAACTCTGGGGCCAACGTCCTGACTTTC. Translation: CASSQDIGNSGANVLTF.

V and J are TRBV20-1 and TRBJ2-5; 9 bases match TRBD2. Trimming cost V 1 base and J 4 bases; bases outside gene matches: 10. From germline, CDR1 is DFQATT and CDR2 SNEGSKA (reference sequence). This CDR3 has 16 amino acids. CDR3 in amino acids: CSARAFGREGPETQYF. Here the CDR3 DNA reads TGCAGTGCTAGAGCTTTCGGGCGGGAGGGACCAGAGACCCAGTACTTC.

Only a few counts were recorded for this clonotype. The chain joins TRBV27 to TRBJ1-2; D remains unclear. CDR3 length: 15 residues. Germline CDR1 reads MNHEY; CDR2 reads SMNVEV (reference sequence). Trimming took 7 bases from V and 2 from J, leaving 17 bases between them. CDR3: CASTLLMGSNYGYTF. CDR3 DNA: TGTGCCAGCACCCTCCTCATGGGTTCCAACTATGGCTACACCTTC.

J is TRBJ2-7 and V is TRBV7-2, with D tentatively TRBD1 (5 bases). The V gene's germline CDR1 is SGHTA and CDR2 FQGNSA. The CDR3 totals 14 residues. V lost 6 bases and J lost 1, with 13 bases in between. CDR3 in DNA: TGTGCCAGCAGGGAACAGGTTGTTTCCTACGAGCAGTACTTC. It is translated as CASREQVVSYEQYF.

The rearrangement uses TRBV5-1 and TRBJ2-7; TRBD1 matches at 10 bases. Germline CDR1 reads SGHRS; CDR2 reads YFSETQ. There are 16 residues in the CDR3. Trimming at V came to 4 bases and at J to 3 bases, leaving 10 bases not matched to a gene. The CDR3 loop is CASSGIDRGQGYEQYF. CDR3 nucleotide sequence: TGCGCCAGCAGCGGAATAGACAGGGGGCAAGGCTACGAGCAGTACTTC.

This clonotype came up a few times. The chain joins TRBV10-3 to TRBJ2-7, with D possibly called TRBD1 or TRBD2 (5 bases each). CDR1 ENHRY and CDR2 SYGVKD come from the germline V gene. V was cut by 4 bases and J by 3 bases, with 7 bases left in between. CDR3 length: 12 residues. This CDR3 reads CAISGDRYEQYF. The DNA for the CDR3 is TGTGCCATCAGTGGGGACCGCTACGAGCAGTACTTC.

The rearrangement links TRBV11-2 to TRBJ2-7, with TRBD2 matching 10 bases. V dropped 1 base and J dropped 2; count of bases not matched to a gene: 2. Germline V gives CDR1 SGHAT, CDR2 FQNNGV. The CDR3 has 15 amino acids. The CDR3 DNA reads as TGTGCCAGCAGCTTAGCTAGCGGGGGCCCCTACGAGCAGTACTTC. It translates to CASSLASGGPYEQYF. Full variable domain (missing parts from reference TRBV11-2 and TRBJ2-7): EAGVAQSPRYKIIEKRQSVAFWCNPISGHATLYWYQQILGQGPKLLIQFQNNGVVDDSQLPKDRFSAERLKGVDSTLKIQPAKLEDSAVYLCASSLASGGPYEQYFGPGTRLTVT.

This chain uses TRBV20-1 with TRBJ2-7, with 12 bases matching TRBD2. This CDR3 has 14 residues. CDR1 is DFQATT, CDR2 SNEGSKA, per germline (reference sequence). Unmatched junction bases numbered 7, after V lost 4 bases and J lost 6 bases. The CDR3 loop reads CSANRLAGATEQYF. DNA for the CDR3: TGCAGTGCTAACAGACTAGCGGGAGCCACCGAGCAGTACTTC.

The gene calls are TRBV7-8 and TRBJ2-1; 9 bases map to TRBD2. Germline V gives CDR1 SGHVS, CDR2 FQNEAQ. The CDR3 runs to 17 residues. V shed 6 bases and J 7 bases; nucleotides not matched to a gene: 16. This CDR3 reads CASRPLGREGPRNEQFF. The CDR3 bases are TGTGCCAGCAGACCTCTGGGGCGGGAGGGCCCTCGGAATGAGCAGTTCTTC.

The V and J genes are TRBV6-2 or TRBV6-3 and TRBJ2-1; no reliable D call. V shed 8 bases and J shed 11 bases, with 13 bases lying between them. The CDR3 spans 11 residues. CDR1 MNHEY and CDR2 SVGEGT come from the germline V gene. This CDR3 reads CASSSTWKQFF. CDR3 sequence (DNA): TGTGCCAGCTCGTCGACTTGGAAGCAGTTCTTC.

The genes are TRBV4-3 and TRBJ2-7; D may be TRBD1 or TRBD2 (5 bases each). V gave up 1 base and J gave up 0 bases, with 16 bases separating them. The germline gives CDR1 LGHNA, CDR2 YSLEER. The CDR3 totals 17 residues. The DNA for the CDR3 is TGCGCCAGCAGCCAAGTTTGGGGGAACAGCCTCTCCTACGAGCAGTACTTC. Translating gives CASSQVWGNSLSYEQYF.

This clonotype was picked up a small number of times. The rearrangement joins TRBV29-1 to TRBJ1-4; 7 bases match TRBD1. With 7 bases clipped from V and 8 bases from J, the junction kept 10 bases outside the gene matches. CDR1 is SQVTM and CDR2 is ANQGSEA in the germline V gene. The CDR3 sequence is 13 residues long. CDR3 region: CSGTTGANEKLFF. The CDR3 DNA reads TGCAGCGGGACAACAGGGGCAAACGAAAAACTGTTTTTT.